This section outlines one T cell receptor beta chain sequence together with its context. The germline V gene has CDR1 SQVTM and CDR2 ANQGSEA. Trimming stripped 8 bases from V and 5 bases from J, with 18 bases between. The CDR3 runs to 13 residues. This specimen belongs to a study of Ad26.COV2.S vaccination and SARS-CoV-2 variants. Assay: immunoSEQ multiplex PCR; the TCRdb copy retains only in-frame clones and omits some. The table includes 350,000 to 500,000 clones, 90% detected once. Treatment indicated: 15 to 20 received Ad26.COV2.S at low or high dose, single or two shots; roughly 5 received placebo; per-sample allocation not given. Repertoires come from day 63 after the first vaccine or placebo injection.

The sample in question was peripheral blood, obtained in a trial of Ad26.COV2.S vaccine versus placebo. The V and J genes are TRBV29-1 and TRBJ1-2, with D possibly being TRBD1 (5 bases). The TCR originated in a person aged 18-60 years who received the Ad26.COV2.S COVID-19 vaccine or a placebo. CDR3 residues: CSPWAGRGYGYTF. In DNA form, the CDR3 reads TGCAGCCCCTGGGCAGGGAGGGGTTATGGCTACACCTTC. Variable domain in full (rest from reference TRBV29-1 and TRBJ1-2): SAVISQKPSRDICQRGTSLTIQCQVDSQVTMMFWYRQQPGQSLTLIATANQGSEATYESGFVIDKFPISRPNLTFSTLTVSNMSPEDSSIYLCSPWAGRGYGYTFGSGTRLTVV.